This note documents a single T cell receptor (beta chain) sequence. Antigen unknown. Replicate PCRs from sorted subsets contained 200 ng DNA, which is roughly 30,000 T cell genomes. Some clones are missing from TCRdb's copy, which holds only in-frame ones; the method was immunoSEQ multiplex PCR. The table includes some 2.1 million clones, around 95% detected once. The data were obtained in a study of shared clonotypes between healthy human individuals. Study-level findings and limits: Generally, estimated richness proved larger in naive subsets than it did in memory subsets. A few donors had around 5% of their naive CD4 clonotypes in common.

Naive CD8 cells comprised CD45RO-negative, CCR7-positively selected cells, excluding terminally differentiated effector memory CD45RA+ cells. The germline CDR1 and CDR2 sequences are MNHEY and SMNVEV (reference sequence). V was pared by 3 bases and J by 6 bases, with 9 bases between. The CDR3 is 12 residues long. V and J are TRBV27 and TRBJ2-7; D is possibly TRBD1 (5 bases). The clonotype was recovered from a man between 18 and 29 years old in good health. Some clones in this sample may be carry-over from other donors' samples. The material sequenced was naive CD8+ T cells from PBMCs. The CDR3 nucleotides read TGTGCCAGCAGTTTGATAGGGGCCGAGCAGTACTTC. Amino acid sequence: CASSLIGAEQYF.